The clone carrying this T cell receptor (beta chain) appeared a single time. Repertoires were generated with immunoSEQ multiplex PCR, while TCRdb's copy carries only in-frame clones and drops some. The sample holds approximately 1.5 million clones, under 99% seen once. This CDR3 contains 12 residues. V lost 4 bases to trimming and J lost 6 bases, with 11 bases between them. Germline V gives CDR1 SGDLS, CDR2 YYNGEE. The data were taken from a study of shared clonotypes between healthy human individuals. The chain has TRBV9 and TRBJ2-7; perhaps D is TRBD1 or TRBD2 (6 bases each). The material sequenced was naive CD4+ T cells sorted from blood. Sample subset: CD45RA+ positively selected. This clonotype originated in a man aged 25-40 years in good health. CDR3 region: CASSPQGLEQYF. The DNA for the CDR3 is TGTGCCAGCAGCCCACAGGGACTCGAGCAGTACTTC.